This paragraph covers one TCR beta chain sequence. Germline V lookup: CDR1 SEHNR, CDR2 FQNEAQ (reference sequence). CDR3 size: 13 residues. The V and J ends lost 5 bases and 1 base respectively, with 8 bases between them. The sample belongs to a study of blood T cell repertoires in COVID-19. Repertoires were generated with immunoSEQ multiplex PCR, while TCRdb's copy carries only in-frame clones and drops some. The data contain about 96,000 clones, 84% of them singletons. The J gene is TRBJ1-2, the V gene TRBV7-9; tentative D call: TRBD1 (5 bases). This TCR was sampled from a woman in her sixties with acute or convalescent COVID-19. Sequenced material: peripheral blood. CDR3 loop: CASSPDSNYGYTF. The CDR3 nucleotides are TGTGCCAGCAGCCCCGACAGTAACTATGGCTACACCTTC.